Sequencing of this T cell receptor beta chain was carried out in a study of T cell changes during pregnancy in multiple sclerosis. Sequencing was performed with immunoSEQ multiplex PCR; in TCRdb, only in-frame clones are kept and a portion is missing. The profile shows about 100,000 clones, around 92% of them singletons. With 7 bases clipped from V and 0 bases from J, the junction kept 9 bases outside the gene matches. The CDR3 contains 17 residues. The V gene's germline CDR1 is LNHDA and CDR2 SQIVND (reference sequence). The TCR was taken from a female donor with multiple sclerosis, enrolled in a pregnancy study. The source was peripheral blood, collected before pregnancy. The V gene is TRBV19, the J gene TRBJ2-6; 7 bases line up with TRBD1. This CDR3 is CASNRRDSVSGANVLTF. The CDR3 DNA reads TGTGCCAGTAACCGACGGGACAGCGTCTCTGGGGCCAACGTCCTGACTTTC. The variable domain in full, with the rest retrieved from reference TRBV19 and TRBJ2-6, is DGGITQSPKYLFRKEGQNVTLSCEQNLNHDAMYWYRQDPGQGLRLIYYSQIVNDFQKGDIAEGYSVSREKKESFPLTVTSAQKNPTAFYLCASNRRDSVSGANVLTFGAGSRLTVL.